Below, one TCR beta chain is given with its context. At one of its ends the junction is not consistent with the germline gene, which may arise from a read error. A minimum of 7 million PBMCs was isolated per sample. The sample comes from a study of blood T cells in healthy people across ages. Germline V gives CDR1 SEHNR, CDR2 FQNEAQ (reference sequence). This CDR3 region has 15 residues. A second PCR, run for roughly 7 to 11 cycles, used a sample-barcoded 5' primer plus a J-beta primer mix. TCRdb ran MiXCR on the 5' RACE reads and lists one entry per CDR3 protein. Of 600,000 to 850,000 distinct CDR3 sequences listed, roughly two fifths are singletons.

This receptor was obtained from a woman in her fifties or sixties in good health. Material: blood. The J gene is TRBJ2-3, the V gene TRBV7-9; unclear D gene. The CDR3 sequence: CASSFVLSLTDAQYF. In DNA, the CDR3 is TGTGCCAGCAGCTTTGTCCTATCTCTCACAGATGCGCAGTATTTT.